The source of this TCR beta chain is a study of spatial heterogeneity in lung cancer. Study in general: Alpha-chain detections were consistently fewer than beta-chain detections among the sequences.

TCRdb analysed the 5' RACE reads with MiXCR anew, one entry per CDR3 protein. The sample comprises roughly 80,000 distinct CDR3 sequences, roughly 8% of which are singletons, and roughly 7% rests with the top ten. The time point is: sample taken at primary tumor resection. The approximately 79 donors had untreated early-stage non-small cell lung cancer. Material for sequencing was whole RNA from tumor, nontumor lung or frozen PBMC, left unsorted. The CDR3 has 15 residues. Per germline, CDR1 SGHRS and CDR2 YFSETQ. V gave up 4 bases and J gave up 4 bases; unmatched junction bases: 5. The receptor was derived from a male donor with early-stage non-small cell lung cancer. This chain links TRBV5-1 with TRBJ2-1; 10 nucleotides line up with TRBD1. Sequencing used PBMCs, obtained at surgery. The CDR3: CASSLGQGDYNEQFF. Here the CDR3 DNA reads TGCGCCAGCAGCCTCGGACAGGGGGATTACAATGAGCAGTTCTTC.